The present entry profiles one T cell receptor beta chain with its context. The antigen is not known. Germline CDR1 reads SGHTA; CDR2 reads FQGNSA. This CDR3 is built from 16 residues. Trimming at V came to 5 bases and at J to 5 bases, leaving 7 bases not matched to a gene. This entry belongs to a study of OX40 agonist ivuxolimab in advanced cancers. Study-wide points: Compared with others, partial responders at 0.1-3.0 mg/kg displayed clonal expansion among the lowest.

Some clones are missing from TCRdb's copy, which holds only in-frame ones; the method was immunoSEQ multiplex PCR. Among 65,000 to 70,000 clones listed, 87% were seen once. V gene TRBV7-2 combines with J gene TRBJ2-3, with 13 bases matching TRBD2. Here the sequenced sample was CD4+ or CD8+ T cells sorted from blood, taken in a trial of the OX40 agonist ivuxolimab. This TCR came from an adult with an advanced solid tumor such as melanoma, head and neck, liver or kidney cancer. CDR3 in DNA: TGTGCCAGCAGCCATACACTAGCGGGGGGGCAAGATACGCAGTATTTT. Its translation: CASSHTLAGGQDTQYF.